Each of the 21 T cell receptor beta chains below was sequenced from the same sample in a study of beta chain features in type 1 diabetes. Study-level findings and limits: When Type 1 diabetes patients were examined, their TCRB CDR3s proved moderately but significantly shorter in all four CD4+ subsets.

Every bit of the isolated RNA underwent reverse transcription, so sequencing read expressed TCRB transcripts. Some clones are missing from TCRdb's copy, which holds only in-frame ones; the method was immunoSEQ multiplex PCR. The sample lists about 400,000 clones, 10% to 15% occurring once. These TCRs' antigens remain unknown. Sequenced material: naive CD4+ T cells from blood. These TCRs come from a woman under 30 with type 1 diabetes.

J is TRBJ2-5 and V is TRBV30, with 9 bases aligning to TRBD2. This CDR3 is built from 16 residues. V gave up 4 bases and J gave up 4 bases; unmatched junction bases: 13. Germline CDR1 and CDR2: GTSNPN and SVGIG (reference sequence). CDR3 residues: CAWTVGTSHQRETQYF. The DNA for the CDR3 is TGTGCCTGGACTGTAGGGACTAGCCATCAGAGAGAGACCCAGTACTTC.

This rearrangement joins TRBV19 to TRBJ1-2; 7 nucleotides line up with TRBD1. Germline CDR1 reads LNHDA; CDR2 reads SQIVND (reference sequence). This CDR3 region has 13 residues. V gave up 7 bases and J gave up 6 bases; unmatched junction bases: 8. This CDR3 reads CASTVTGVDGYTF. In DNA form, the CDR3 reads TGTGCCAGTACGGTAACAGGGGTGGATGGCTACACCTTC.

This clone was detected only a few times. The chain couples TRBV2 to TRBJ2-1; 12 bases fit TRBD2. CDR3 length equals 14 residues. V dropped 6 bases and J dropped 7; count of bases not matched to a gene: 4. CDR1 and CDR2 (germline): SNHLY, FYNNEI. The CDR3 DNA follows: TGTGCCAGCAGGCTAGCGGGGGGGCCTAATGAGCAGTTCTTC. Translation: CASRLAGGPNEQFF.

The CDR3 DNA is TGCAGCGTCCACCGCAGGGGGATGAACACTGAAGCTTTCTTT. Amino acids: CSVHRRGMNTEAFF. The genes are TRBV29-1 and TRBJ1-1, with TRBD1 identical over 7 bases. This CDR3 is built from 14 residues. V was clipped by 6 bases and J by 0 bases; unmatched bases: 7. Germline V CDR1 and CDR2: SQVTM, ANQGSEA.

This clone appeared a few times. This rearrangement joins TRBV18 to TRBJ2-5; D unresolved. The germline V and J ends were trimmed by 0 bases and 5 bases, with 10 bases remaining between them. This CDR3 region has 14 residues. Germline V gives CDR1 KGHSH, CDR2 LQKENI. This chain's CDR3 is CASSPPAVRETQYF. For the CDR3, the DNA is TGTGCCAGCTCACCACCGGCGGTTCGGGAGACCCAGTACTTC.

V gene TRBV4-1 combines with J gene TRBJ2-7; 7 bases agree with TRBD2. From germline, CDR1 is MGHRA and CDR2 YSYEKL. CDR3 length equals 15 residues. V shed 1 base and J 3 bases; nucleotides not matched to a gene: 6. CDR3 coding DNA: TGCGCCAGCAGCCAAGGTCTTAGGACTAGCTACGAGCAGTACTTC. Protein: CASSQGLRTSYEQYF.

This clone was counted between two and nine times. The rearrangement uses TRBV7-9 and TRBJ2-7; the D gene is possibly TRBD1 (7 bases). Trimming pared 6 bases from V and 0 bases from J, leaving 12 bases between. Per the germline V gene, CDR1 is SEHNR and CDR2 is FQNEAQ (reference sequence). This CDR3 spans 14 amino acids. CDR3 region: CASSRRDSSYEQYF. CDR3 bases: TGTGCCAGCAGTCGGCGGGACAGCTCCTACGAGCAGTACTTC.

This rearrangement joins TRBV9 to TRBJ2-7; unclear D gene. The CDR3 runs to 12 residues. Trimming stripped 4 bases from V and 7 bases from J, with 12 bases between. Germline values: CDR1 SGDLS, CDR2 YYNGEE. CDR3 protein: CASSTYAGEQYF. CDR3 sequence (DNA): TGTGCCAGCAGCACGTACGCCGGGGAGCAGTACTTC.

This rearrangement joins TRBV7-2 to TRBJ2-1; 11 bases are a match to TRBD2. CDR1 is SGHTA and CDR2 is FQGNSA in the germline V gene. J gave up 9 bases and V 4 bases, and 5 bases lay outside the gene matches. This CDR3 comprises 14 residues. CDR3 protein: CASSSPGLAVEQFF. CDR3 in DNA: TGTGCCAGCAGCTCCCCGGGACTAGCGGTTGAGCAGTTCTTC.

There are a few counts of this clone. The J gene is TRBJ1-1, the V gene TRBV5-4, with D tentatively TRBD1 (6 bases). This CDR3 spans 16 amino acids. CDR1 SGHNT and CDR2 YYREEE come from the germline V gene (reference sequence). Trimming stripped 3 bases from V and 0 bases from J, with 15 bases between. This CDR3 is CASSSDPTGMNTEAFF. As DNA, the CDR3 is TGTGCCAGCAGCTCCGATCCTACAGGGATGAACACTGAAGCTTTCTTT.

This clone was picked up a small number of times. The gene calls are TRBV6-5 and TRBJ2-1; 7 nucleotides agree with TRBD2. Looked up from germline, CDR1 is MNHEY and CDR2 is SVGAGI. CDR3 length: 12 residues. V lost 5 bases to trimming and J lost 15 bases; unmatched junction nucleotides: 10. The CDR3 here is CASSHPPGGRFF. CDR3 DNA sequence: TGTGCCAGCAGTCACCCACCGGGGGGAAGGTTCTTC.

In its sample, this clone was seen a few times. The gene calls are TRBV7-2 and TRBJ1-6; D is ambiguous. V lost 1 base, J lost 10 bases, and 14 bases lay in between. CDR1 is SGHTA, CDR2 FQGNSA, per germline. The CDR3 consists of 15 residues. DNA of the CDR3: TGTGCCAGCAGCTTAGGGCCTTTAGAGGGATCACCCCTCCACTTT. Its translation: CASSLGPLEGSPLHF.

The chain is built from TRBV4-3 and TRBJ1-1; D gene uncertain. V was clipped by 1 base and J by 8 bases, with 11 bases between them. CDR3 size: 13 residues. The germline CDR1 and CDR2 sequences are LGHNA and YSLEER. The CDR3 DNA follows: TGCGCCAGCAGCCAAGTTGTCTCGGGGGAAGCTTTCTTT. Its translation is CASSQVVSGEAFF.

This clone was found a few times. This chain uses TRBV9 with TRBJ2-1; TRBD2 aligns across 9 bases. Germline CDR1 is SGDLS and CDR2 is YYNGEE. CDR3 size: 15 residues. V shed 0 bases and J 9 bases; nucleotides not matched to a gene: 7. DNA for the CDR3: TGTGCCAGCAGCGTAGACAGCGGGAGGTCGGTTGAGCAGTTCTTC. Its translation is CASSVDSGRSVEQFF.

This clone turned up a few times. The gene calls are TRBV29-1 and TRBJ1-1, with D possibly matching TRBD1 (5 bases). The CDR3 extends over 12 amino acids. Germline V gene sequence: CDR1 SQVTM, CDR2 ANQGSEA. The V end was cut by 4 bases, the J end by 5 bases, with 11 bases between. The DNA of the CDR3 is TGCAGCGTTGCAGGGTCGTGGACTGAAGCTTTCTTT. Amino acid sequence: CSVAGSWTEAFF.

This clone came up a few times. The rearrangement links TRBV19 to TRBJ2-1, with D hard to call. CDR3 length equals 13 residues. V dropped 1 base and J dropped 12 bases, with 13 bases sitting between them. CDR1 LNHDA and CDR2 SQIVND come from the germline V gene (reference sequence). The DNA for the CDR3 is TGTGCCAGTAGTATAGCATGGTTAACGGGGCAGTTCTTC. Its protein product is CASSIAWLTGQFF.

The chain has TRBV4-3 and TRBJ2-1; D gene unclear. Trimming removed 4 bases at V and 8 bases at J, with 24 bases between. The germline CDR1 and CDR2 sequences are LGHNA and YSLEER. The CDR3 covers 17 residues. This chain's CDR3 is CASSLSSRLGPPDEQFF. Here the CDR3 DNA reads TGCGCCAGCAGCCTGTCGTCTCGCTTGGGCCCCCCGGATGAGCAGTTCTTC.

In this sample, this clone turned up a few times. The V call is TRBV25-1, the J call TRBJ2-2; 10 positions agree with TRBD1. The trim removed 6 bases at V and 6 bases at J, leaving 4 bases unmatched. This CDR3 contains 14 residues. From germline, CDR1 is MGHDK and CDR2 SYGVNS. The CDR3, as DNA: TGTGCCAGCAGGGGACAGGGGTGGGCCGGGGAGCTGTTTTTT. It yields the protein CASRGQGWAGELFF.

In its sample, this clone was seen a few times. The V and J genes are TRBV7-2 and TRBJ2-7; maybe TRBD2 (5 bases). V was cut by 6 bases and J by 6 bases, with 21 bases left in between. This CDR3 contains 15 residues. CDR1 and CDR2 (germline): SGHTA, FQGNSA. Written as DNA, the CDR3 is TGTGCCAGCAGTCCCCTGAGCGGAGAAGCGTCCGAGCAGTACTTC. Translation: CASSPLSGEASEQYF.

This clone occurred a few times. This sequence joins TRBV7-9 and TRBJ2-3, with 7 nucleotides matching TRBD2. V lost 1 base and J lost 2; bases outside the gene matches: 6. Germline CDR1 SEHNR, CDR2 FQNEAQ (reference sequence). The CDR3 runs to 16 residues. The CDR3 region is CASSLDASGSTDTQYF. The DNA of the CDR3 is TGTGCCAGCAGCTTAGATGCTAGCGGATCCACAGATACGCAGTATTTT.

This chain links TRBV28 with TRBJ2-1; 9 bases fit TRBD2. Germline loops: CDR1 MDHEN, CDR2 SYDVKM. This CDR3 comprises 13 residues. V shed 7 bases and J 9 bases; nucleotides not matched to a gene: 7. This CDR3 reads CASKAGGRSEQFF. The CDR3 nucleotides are TGTGCCAGCAAGGCGGGAGGGCGGAGTGAGCAGTTCTTC.